This T cell receptor (beta chain) comes out of a study of blood T cell repertoires in COVID-19 (dated by TCRdb to 2019 to 2021). At the level of the whole study: The collaborator samples originated in the United States, Italy and Spain and spanned the acute and convalescent phases of COVID-19. The prospective study material was composed of cDNA or gDNA derived from T cells, B-cell-depleted T cells, or PBMCs. Subjects who had been exposed to COVID-19, were actively infected with it, or had recovered from it provided the deeply sampled blood TCRbeta repertoires that made up the dataset. A freely available public database, intended as a resource for researchers studying the immune response to SARS-CoV-2, is where the repertoires were released. Samples were obtained from the ongoing ImmuneRACE study (first 160 participants) and from roughly 1,300 subjects provided by 6 global collaborators. The sample metadata nearly always contained a de-identified subject ID, COVID-19 status, age in years and sex. Where available, HLA class I and class II types were taken from metadata supplied by the sample provider and were not determined by assay-based typing.

The immunoSEQ Assay, a bias-controlled multiplex PCR, was used to amplify TCRbeta CDR3 regions from genomic DNA. The published analysis was carried out like this. The number of nucleated cells in each sample was estimated from the amplification of reference gene primers within the assay. To quantify the absolute abundance of each unique TCRbeta CDR3 rearrangement, sequence reads were collapsed and filtered. For each sample, productive Simpson clonality was calculated as the square root of Simpson's diversity index over productive rearrangements. As stored in TCRdb, this immuneACCESS dataset retains in-frame rearrangements with V and J assigned. A fraction of the clones does not appear; measured against another copy, unresolved V genes explain less than half of the discrepancy, and the remainder lacks a known reason. The DNA was the basis for D and trimming; V, J and clone size are from that table. The sample data list roughly 500,000 clones, and roughly nine tenths of these were observed just once. The ten largest clones take up around 0.92% of the sample.

Regarding this clone: Its antigen specificity is not known. The sample holds no much larger clone one base away, and base qualities are not on file.

V trim: 6 bases; J trim: 6 bases; unmatched bases: 9. In the germline V gene, CDR1 corresponds to SNHLY and CDR2 to FYNNEI. The CDR3, from cysteine to phenylalanine, totals 15 residues. Kept here is only the CDR3 DNA, which spans 45 bases and is read in frame from base 1. At one collaborating source in Seattle, patients were enrolled during active infection and were followed longitudinally through the course of disease. Collaborating institutions collected whole blood in K2EDTA tubes following their own protocols. For TCRbeta analysis, collaborators shipped samples in one of three forms: frozen whole blood, isolated PBMCs, or DNA extracted from either of those sample types. Study-wide findings and limitations: The quantity of clinical and demographic metadata differed by source and by participant and was supplied without curation.

The rearrangement joined TRBV2 to TRBJ2-2, and TRBD2 matches 8 of the central bases. Sequenced sample: peripheral blood. The sequence was obtained from a man aged 18 to 29 with COVID-19, enrolled during active disease. In nucleotide form, the sequence is TGTGCCAGCAGGGCAGTAGCGGGGTCGGCCGGGGAGCTGTTTTTT. Its translation reads: CASRAVAGSAGELFF.